This TCR beta chain comes out of a study of molecular identifiers for immune sequencing clone quantification. CDR1 LGHNA and CDR2 YSLEER come from the germline V gene. This CDR3 is built from 14 residues. V lost 5 bases and J 4 bases, leaving 14 bases between the germline ends. From the PCR reads, TCRdb called clonotypes with MiXCR, one entry per CDR3 protein. The sample has some 320,000 distinct CDR3 sequences; about a fifth are singletons. The clonotype comes from a human donor in good health. Some libraries in this study had Jurkat cell RNA spiked in. The sample consisted of naive CD8+ T cells from blood, with Jurkat cell RNA spiked in. The subset was: FACS-sorted CD8+CD4-CCR7+CD45RA+ naive T cells. The genes are TRBV4-3 and TRBJ2-5, with D possibly matching TRBD1 (6 bases). CDR3 sequence (DNA): TGCGCCAGCAGCAGGGAACAGGGCCGAGAGACCCAGTACTTC. The encoded protein is CASSREQGRETQYF.